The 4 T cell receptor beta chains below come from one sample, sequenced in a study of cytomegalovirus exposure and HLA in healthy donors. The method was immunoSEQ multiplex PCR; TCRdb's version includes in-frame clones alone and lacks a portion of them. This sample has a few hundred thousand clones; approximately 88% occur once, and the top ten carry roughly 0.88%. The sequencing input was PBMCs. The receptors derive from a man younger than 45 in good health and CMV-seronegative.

This chain's CDR3 is CASSLSPIQGYEQYF. The CDR3 coding sequence is TGTGCCAGCAGTTTAAGCCCCATACAGGGGTACGAGCAGTACTTC. The chain links TRBV27 to TRBJ2-7; 7 bases line up with TRBD1. Unmatched junction bases numbered 8, after V lost 2 bases and J lost 4 bases. The CDR3 extends over 15 amino acids. Per germline, CDR1 MNHEY and CDR2 SMNVEV (reference sequence).

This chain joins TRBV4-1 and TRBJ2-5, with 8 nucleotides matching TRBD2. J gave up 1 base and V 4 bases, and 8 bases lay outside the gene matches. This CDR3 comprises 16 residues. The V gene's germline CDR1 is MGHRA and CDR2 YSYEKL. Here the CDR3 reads CASSLSYGLAQETQYF. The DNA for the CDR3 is TGCGCCAGCAGCCTTAGTTACGGACTAGCCCAAGAGACCCAGTACTTC.

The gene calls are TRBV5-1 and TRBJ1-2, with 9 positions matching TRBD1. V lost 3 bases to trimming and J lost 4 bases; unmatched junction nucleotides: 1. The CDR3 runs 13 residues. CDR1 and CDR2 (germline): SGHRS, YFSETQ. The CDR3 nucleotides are TGCGCCAGCAGCTCGGACAGGGGCTATGGCTACACCTTC. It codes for CASSSDRGYGYTF.

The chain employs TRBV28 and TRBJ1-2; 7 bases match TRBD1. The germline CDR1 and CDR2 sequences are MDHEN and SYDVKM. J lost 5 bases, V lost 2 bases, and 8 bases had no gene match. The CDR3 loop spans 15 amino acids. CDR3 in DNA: TGTGCCAGCAGTTTACCGCCGGGACAGAATTATGGCTACACCTTC. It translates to CASSLPPGQNYGYTF.